This record concerns one T cell receptor delta chain sequence. A much larger clone differs by one base, so this may be a read error. TCRdb reapplied CATT to the RT-PCR reads. This sample yields more than 2,000 delta-chain clones, of which about 25% are seen a single time; around 7% belongs to the top ten. Germline assignment: CDR1 GEAIGNYY and CDR2 EKD. V was clipped by 3 bases and J by 0 bases; unmatched bases: 9. The CDR3 contains 17 residues. This sample stems from a study of gamma-delta T cells after stem cell transplantation. This chain connects TRDV2 to TRDJ1, with 10 nucleotides matching TRDD3. Sequencing was performed on gamma-delta T cells. This TCR derives from a human donor. It is not recorded whose cells these are; they may come from a transplant donor. CDR3 in amino acids: CACDVVLGDAYTDKLIF. For the CDR3, the DNA is TGTGCCTGTGACGTGGTACTGGGGGATGCGTACACCGATAAACTCATCTTT.